This T cell receptor (beta chain) was captured by sequencing in a study of T cell responses to AZD1222 COVID-19 vaccine. Study-wide results and caveats: Unmutated variant regions are reportedly the target of nearly half of TCRs that are spike-specific. The span of vaccine-associated CD4 TCRs extended across spike, with dominance at 160-218 and 743-854. Seropositivity was recorded at baseline in only 6 or 7 AZD1222 recipients.

The germline CDR1 and CDR2 sequences are SGHKS and YYEKEE (reference sequence). The V end was cut by 4 bases, the J end by 7 bases, with 17 bases between. This CDR3 comprises 14 residues. Both about-4-week and about-12-week second-dose recipients were combined. Only in-frame clones appear in the TCRdb table, and some are missing; sequencing was by immunoSEQ multiplex PCR. The sample holds around 140,000 clones, over 80% seen once. With regard to this clone: Its antigen remains unidentified.

The V call is TRBV5-5, the J call TRBJ1-2; D remains ambiguous. This receptor was obtained from an adult who received the AZD1222 COVID-19 vaccine. The sample here was peripheral blood, taken 28 days after the second AZD1222 dose. CDR3 nucleotide sequence: TGTGCCAGCAGCCAAGACACCCGAAGGAGTGGCTACACCTTC. Protein sequence: CASSQDTRRSGYTF.